The rows below give T cell receptor beta chains drawn from one sample of a study of T cell repertoires in cytomegalovirus infection. TCRdb reprocessed the reads via MiXCR and lists one record per CDR3 protein. The profile shows roughly 230,000 distinct CDR3 sequences, approximately 13% of them singletons. Sequenced input: PBMCs. The source is a human donor in good health (CMV status not recorded). Some clones in this sample may be carry-over from other donors' samples. Each CDR3 is given with its conserved first and last residue. Fields, in order: CDR3 length, V gene, J gene, D gene, clone size, CDR3 DNA, CDR3 protein. D genes are given only for firm matches. Not all rows give a size; the values are once, few, many and, for expanded clones, a class.

length: 13
V: TRBV7-2
J: TRBJ1-1
D: TRBD1
size: many
DNA: TGTGCCACTCGACAGGGGGCATCCACTGAAGCTTTCTTT
CDR3: CATRQGASTEAFF

length: 12
V: TRBV7-9
J: TRBJ1-2
D: .
size: many
DNA: TGTGCCAGCAGCACCACTGAGGCTGGCTACACCTTC
CDR3: CASSTTEAGYTF

length: 16
V: TRBV7-2
J: TRBJ1-3
D: .
size: many
DNA: TGTGCCAGCAGCTTAGAACAATTGAGCTCTGGAAACACCATATATTTT
CDR3: CASSLEQLSSGNTIYF

length: 14
V: TRBV20-1
J: TRBJ1-1
D: .
size: few
DNA: TGCAGTGCTAGTATGCCCGACAAGAACACTGAAGCTTTCTTT
CDR3: CSASMPDKNTEAFF

length: 17
V: TRBV4-2
J: TRBJ2-3
D: TRBD2
size: many
DNA: TGTGCCAGCAGCCTCCGGACTAGCGGGGGGGCCTCAGATACGCAGTATTTT
CDR3: CASSLRTSGGASDTQYF

length: 14
V: TRBV7-2
J: TRBJ1-1
D: TRBD1
size: many
DNA: TGTGCCAGCAGCTATCGGGACAGGAACACTGAAGCTTTCTTT
CDR3: CASSYRDRNTEAFF

length: 13
V: TRBV29-1
J: TRBJ1-1
D: TRBD1
size: few
DNA: TGCAGCGTAACGACAGGGCGGAACACTGAAGCTTTCTTT
CDR3: CSVTTGRNTEAFF

length: 15
V: TRBV19
J: TRBJ2-5
D: TRBD2
size: few
DNA: TGTGCCAGTAGTATTTCCGGACTAGTCCTCCGGACCCAGTACTTC
CDR3: CASSISGLVLRTQYF

length: 16
V: TRBV7-2
J: TRBJ2-1
D: TRBD2
size: many
DNA: TGTGCCAGCAGCTTAGGAGCGGGAGCAGACTACAATGAGCAGTTCTTC
CDR3: CASSLGAGADYNEQFF

length: 18
V: TRBV7-2
J: TRBJ2-3
D: TRBD2
size: many
DNA: TGTGCCAGCACTCGGGGGGGTCCAAACCCCTTTAGCACAGATACGCAGTATTTT
CDR3: CASTRGGPNPFSTDTQYF

length: 14
V: TRBV7-3
J: TRBJ2-3
D: .
size: many
DNA: TGTGCCAGCAGCCAGGGCTTAATCACAGATACGCAGTATTTT
CDR3: CASSQGLITDTQYF

length: 14
V: TRBV5-4
J: TRBJ1-2
D: TRBD1
size: many
DNA: TGTGCCAGCAGCTTGGAGAGACAGGGGATCGGCTACACCTTC
CDR3: CASSLERQGIGYTF

length: 15
V: TRBV18
J: TRBJ2-7
D: .
size: few
DNA: TGTGCCAGCTCACCACCAACAGGGCCCTCCTACGAGCAGTACTTC
CDR3: CASSPPTGPSYEQYF

length: 13
V: TRBV10-3
J: TRBJ2-5
D: .
size: .
DNA: TGTGCCATCAGTGAGGGAAATCAAGAGACCCAGTACTTC
CDR3: CAISEGNQETQYF

length: 15
V: TRBV7-8
J: TRBJ1-5
D: TRBD1
size: many
DNA: TGTGCCAGCAGCCCGGGACAGGGAGTCGATCAGCCCCAGCATTTT
CDR3: CASSPGQGVDQPQHF

length: 14
V: TRBV25-1
J: TRBJ2-7
D: .
size: few
DNA: TGTGCCAGCAGAGTGAGCGGGCGGAGGGGCGAGCAGTACTTC
CDR3: CASRVSGRRGEQYF

length: 14
V: TRBV7-9
J: TRBJ1-1
D: TRBD1
size: many
DNA: TGTGCCAGCAGCGAGGACAGGGGTAACACTGAAGCTTTCTTT
CDR3: CASSEDRGNTEAFF

length: 15
V: TRBV7-2
J: TRBJ2-4
D: .
size: many
DNA: TGTGCCAGCAGCTTAGAATGGGGGCGGCAGTCCATTCAGTACTTC
CDR3: CASSLEWGRQSIQYF

length: 15
V: TRBV7-2
J: TRBJ2-1
D: .
size: many
DNA: TGTGCCAGCAGCTCGTTATCTGGGAGATACAATGAGCAGTTCTTC
CDR3: CASSSLSGRYNEQFF

length: 17
V: TRBV7-2
J: TRBJ1-2
D: TRBD1
size: many
DNA: TGTGCCAGCAGCATGCGACAGGGCACGTTAGCTAACTATGGCTACACCTTC
CDR3: CASSMRQGTLANYGYTF

length: 13
V: TRBV7-3
J: TRBJ2-3
D: TRBD1
size: many
DNA: TGTGCCAGCAGCTTGACAGGGACGGATACGCAGTATTTT
CDR3: CASSLTGTDTQYF

length: 16
V: TRBV6-6
J: TRBJ2-1
D: .
size: many
DNA: TGTGCCAGCAGTTACTCGAACGGGCCGCCTTACAATGAGCAGTTCTTC
CDR3: CASSYSNGPPYNEQFF

length: 14
V: TRBV10-3
J: TRBJ2-3
D: .
size: many
DNA: TGTGCCATCAGTTCGGACCGTAGCACAGATACGCAGTATTTT
CDR3: CAISSDRSTDTQYF

length: 13
V: TRBV19
J: TRBJ2-1
D: .
size: .
DNA: TGTGCCACTCGGGGGTTCCTCTACAATGAGCAGTTCTTC
CDR3: CATRGFLYNEQFF

length: 17
V: TRBV29-1
J: TRBJ2-7
D: TRBD2
size: few
DNA: TGCAGCGTTGAACTAGCGGGAGGCGGACAAAGGCTATCCGAGCAGTACTTC
CDR3: CSVELAGGGQRLSEQYF

length: 15
V: TRBV11-3
J: TRBJ1-1
D: .
size: few
DNA: TGTGCCAGCAGCTCTGCTACAGGGTTTAACACTGAAGCTTTCTTT
CDR3: CASSSATGFNTEAFF

length: 12
V: TRBV28
J: TRBJ2-4
D: .
size: few
DNA: TGTGCCAGCAGTTTTGGAAGCGGCGTTCAGTACTTC
CDR3: CASSFGSGVQYF

length: 16
V: TRBV5-6
J: TRBJ1-5
D: .
size: few
DNA: TGTGCCAGCAGCTCCTCGCGGCGGGCGAGCAATCAGCCCCAGCATTTT
CDR3: CASSSSRRASNQPQHF

length: 14
V: TRBV6-6
J: TRBJ2-3
D: TRBD1
size: few
DNA: TGTGCCAGCAGACCGACAGGGGGCACAGATACGCAGTATTTT
CDR3: CASRPTGGTDTQYF

length: 14
V: TRBV29-1
J: TRBJ1-2
D: TRBD1
size: .
DNA: TGCAGCGTTGGGTACGGACAGGGGGTCGATGGCTACACCTTC
CDR3: CSVGYGQGVDGYTF

length: 13
V: TRBV7-2
J: TRBJ2-7
D: .
size: many
DNA: TGTGCCAGCAGCGCAGTGGGACCATACGAGCAGTACTTC
CDR3: CASSAVGPYEQYF

length: 14
V: TRBV5-1
J: TRBJ2-1
D: TRBD2
size: many
DNA: TGCGCCAGCAGCTTGGCCGGGGGGGGCAATGAGCAGTTCTTC
CDR3: CASSLAGGGNEQFF

length: 16
V: TRBV29-1
J: TRBJ2-6
D: .
size: few
DNA: TGCAGCGTTGACCCAGGGGGGACGTTAGGGGCCAACGTCCTGACTTTC
CDR3: CSVDPGGTLGANVLTF

length: 17
V: TRBV19
J: TRBJ2-7
D: TRBD2
size: .
DNA: TGTGCCAGTAGTATAGAATGGGCTAGCGGGAGCAAACACGAGCAGTACTTC
CDR3: CASSIEWASGSKHEQYF

length: 17
V: TRBV12-3/TRBV12-4
J: TRBJ1-1
D: .
size: .
DNA: TGTGCCAGCAGTTTAGGGGGGGTGGGGGCTAGGGGCACTGAAGCTTTCTTT
CDR3: CASSLGGVGARGTEAFF

length: 16
V: TRBV5-1
J: TRBJ2-2
D: TRBD1
size: .
DNA: TGCGCCAGCAGCTTGGTTACAGGGGGTAAATCCGGGGAGCTGTTTTTT
CDR3: CASSLVTGGKSGELFF

length: 14
V: TRBV19
J: TRBJ2-7
D: .
size: many
DNA: TGTGCCAGTAGTATCCGGGACACCCCCCTAAGGCAGTACTTC
CDR3: CASSIRDTPLRQYF

length: 16
V: TRBV7-2
J: TRBJ2-3
D: TRBD1
size: many
DNA: TGTGCCAGCAGCCCCTACGACAGGGAAGGGACAGATACGCAGTATTTT
CDR3: CASSPYDREGTDTQYF

length: 15
V: TRBV12-3/TRBV12-4
J: TRBJ2-7
D: .
size: many
DNA: TGTGCCAGCAGTTTGGGCGGAAGGAGCTCCTACGAGCAGTACTTC
CDR3: CASSLGGRSSYEQYF

length: 14
V: TRBV11-1
J: TRBJ2-7
D: TRBD1
size: .
DNA: TGTGCCAGCAGTTTCCGGACAGGGGAAGGCGAGCAGTACTTC
CDR3: CASSFRTGEGEQYF

length: 14
V: TRBV12-3/TRBV12-4
J: TRBJ2-3
D: TRBD2
size: many
DNA: TGTGCCAGCAGTCTAGCGGGAGGGTCAGATACGCAGTATTTT
CDR3: CASSLAGGSDTQYF